This T cell receptor beta chain is from a study of cytomegalovirus exposure and HLA in healthy donors. Study observations and caveats: What a later analysis reportedly showed was that an Asian-associated ancestry cluster had fewer N-insertions than the approximately 700-donor mean.

As concerns this clone: What it binds is unknown.

Between the trimmed V and J ends, which lost 7 bases and 5 bases, there was a span of 18 bases. The CDR3 has 15 amino acids. Per the germline V gene, CDR1 is SEHNR and CDR2 is FQNEAQ (reference sequence). Primers: 60 Vbeta forward and 13 Jbeta reverse. TCRdb's copy holds only in-frame clones and misses some; the assay was immunoSEQ multiplex PCR. This table has about 110,000 clones, under 85% appearing once. This chain uses TRBV7-9 with TRBJ2-1, with a tentative D call TRBD1 (6 bases). The sample was PBMCs. The sequence derives from a man between 18 and 29 years old in good health and CMV-seronegative. The CDR3 DNA sequence: TGTGCCAGCACCGTGACAGGCACCCCTAACAATGAGCAGTTCTTC. The encoded protein is CASTVTGTPNNEQFF.